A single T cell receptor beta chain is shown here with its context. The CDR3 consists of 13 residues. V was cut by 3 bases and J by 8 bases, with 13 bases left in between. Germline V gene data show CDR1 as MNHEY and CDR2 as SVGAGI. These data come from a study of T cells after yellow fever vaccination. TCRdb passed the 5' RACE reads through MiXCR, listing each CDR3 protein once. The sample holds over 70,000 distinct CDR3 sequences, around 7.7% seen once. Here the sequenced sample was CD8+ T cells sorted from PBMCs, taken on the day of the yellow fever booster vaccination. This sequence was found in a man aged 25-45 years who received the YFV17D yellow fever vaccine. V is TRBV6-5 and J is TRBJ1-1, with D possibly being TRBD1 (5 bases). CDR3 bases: TGTGCCAGCAGTTATCGACAGTCCGGGGAAGCTTTCTTT. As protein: CASSYRQSGEAFF.